The 7 T cell receptor beta chains given below trace back to one sample, sequenced in a study of cytomegalovirus exposure and HLA in healthy donors. Researchers ran the PCR with 60 Vbeta and 13 Jbeta primers. Generated by immunoSEQ multiplex PCR, the TCRdb table keeps only in-frame clones and is missing some. The table has 100,000 to 150,000 clones, about three quarters seen once. The specimen was PBMCs. The receptors stem from a woman aged 35 to 49 in good health and CMV-seropositive.

The chain combines TRBV7-6 with TRBJ1-5, with 7 bases aligning to TRBD1. This CDR3 comprises 18 residues. Losses at the gene ends were 2 bases for V and 0 bases for J; bases not matched to a gene: 10. Germline assignment: CDR1 SGHVS and CDR2 FNYEAQ. CDR3 loop: CASSLYATGSYSNQPQHF. Here the CDR3 DNA reads TGTGCCAGCAGCTTATACGCGACAGGGTCCTATAGCAATCAGCCCCAGCATTTT. The variable domain in full, with the rest retrieved from reference TRBV7-6 and TRBJ1-5, is GAGVSQSPRYKVTKRGQDVALRCDPISGHVSLYWYRQALGQGPEFLTYFNYEAQQDKSGLPNDRFSAERPEGSISTLTIQRTEQRDSAMYRCASSLYATGSYSNQPQHFGDGTRLSIL.

Only a few counts were recorded for this clone. The genes are TRBV19 and TRBJ2-1; 9 positions agree with TRBD2. In germline, CDR1 is LNHDA, CDR2 SQIVND (reference sequence). With V trimmed by 4 bases and J by 10 bases, 29 bases remained unmatched. The CDR3 is 21 amino acids. The CDR3 region is CASSREGSGTTRGRARGEQFF. Written as DNA, the CDR3 is TGTGCCAGTAGTAGGGAGGGATCCGGGACAACGCGCGGGAGGGCCCGGGGGGAGCAGTTCTTC.

The J gene is TRBJ1-5, the V gene TRBV5-1; 8 positions agree with TRBD1. Unmatched junction bases numbered 6, after V lost 4 bases and J lost 0 bases. The CDR3 is 16 residues long. The V gene's germline CDR1 is SGHRS and CDR2 YFSETQ. The DNA of the CDR3 is TGCGCCAGCAGCCCAGGGGGCTTAGATAGCAATCAGCCCCAGCATTTT. This encodes CASSPGGLDSNQPQHF.

The chain uses TRBV6-6 and TRBJ2-7; 10 nucleotides agree with TRBD1. J gave up 11 bases and V 6 bases, and 7 bases lay outside the gene matches. CDR3 length: 12 amino acids. CDR1 and CDR2 from the germline V gene are MNHNY and SVGAGI (reference sequence). CDR3: CASRLTGGAKYF. CDR3 in DNA: TGTGCCAGCAGACTGACAGGGGGCGCGAAGTACTTC.

This chain links TRBV6-5 with TRBJ2-1; D is possibly TRBD2 (6 bases). This CDR3 has 13 amino acids. Trimming left V 6 bases short and J 9 bases short, with 15 bases between. Germline V gives CDR1 MNHEY, CDR2 SVGAGI. In nucleotides, the CDR3 is TGTGCCAGCAGCCAGGCACTAGCCGGTGAGCAGTTCTTC. Encoded protein: CASSQALAGEQFF.

This clone has just a few counts. The chain combines TRBV6-1 with TRBJ2-1; TRBD2 matches at 13 bases. V was clipped by 4 bases and J by 7 bases; unmatched bases: 4. CDR3 length: 15 amino acids. CDR1 is MNHNS and CDR2 is SASEGT in the germline V gene. The CDR3 region is CASSVTSGRSNEQFF. CDR3 sequence (DNA): TGTGCCAGCAGTGTGACTAGCGGGAGGTCAAATGAGCAGTTCTTC.

V usage is TRBV7-9 and J usage is TRBJ1-1, with D maybe TRBD1 (6 bases). The V and J ends lost 5 bases and 0 bases respectively, with 13 bases between them. CDR1 is SEHNR, CDR2 FQNEAQ, per germline (reference sequence). This CDR3 contains 15 residues. CDR3 amino acids: CASSQEQGLNTEAFF. The DNA for the CDR3 is TGTGCCAGCAGCCAGGAACAGGGACTGAACACTGAAGCTTTCTTT.